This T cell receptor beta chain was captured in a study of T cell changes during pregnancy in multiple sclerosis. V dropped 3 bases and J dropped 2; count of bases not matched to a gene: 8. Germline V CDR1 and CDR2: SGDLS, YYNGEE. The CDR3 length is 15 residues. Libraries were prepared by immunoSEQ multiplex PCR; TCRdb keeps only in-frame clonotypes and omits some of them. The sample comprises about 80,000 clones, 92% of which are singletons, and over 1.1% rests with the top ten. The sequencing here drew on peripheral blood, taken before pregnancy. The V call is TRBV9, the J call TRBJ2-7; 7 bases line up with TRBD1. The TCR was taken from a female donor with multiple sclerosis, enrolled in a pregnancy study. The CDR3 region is CASSARSGTAYEQYF. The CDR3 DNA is TGTGCCAGCAGCGCACGATCCGGGACAGCCTACGAGCAGTACTTC.